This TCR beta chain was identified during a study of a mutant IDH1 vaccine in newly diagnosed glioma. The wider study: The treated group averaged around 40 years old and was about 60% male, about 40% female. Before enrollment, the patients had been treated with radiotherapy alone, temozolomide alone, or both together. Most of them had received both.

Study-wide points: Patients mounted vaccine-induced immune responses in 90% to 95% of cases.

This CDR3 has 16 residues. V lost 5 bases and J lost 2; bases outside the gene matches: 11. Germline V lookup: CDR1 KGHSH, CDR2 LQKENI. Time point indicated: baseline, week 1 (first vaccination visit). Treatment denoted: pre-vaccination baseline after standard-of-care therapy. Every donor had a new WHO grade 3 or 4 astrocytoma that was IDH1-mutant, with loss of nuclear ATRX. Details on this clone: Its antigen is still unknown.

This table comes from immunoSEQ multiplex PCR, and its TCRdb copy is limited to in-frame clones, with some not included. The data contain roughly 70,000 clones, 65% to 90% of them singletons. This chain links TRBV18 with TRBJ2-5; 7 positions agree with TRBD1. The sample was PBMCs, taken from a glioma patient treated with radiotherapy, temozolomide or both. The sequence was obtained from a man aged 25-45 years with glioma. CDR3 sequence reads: CASSADGKGQQETQYF. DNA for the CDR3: TGTGCCAGCTCAGCGGACGGAAAGGGACAGCAAGAGACCCAGTACTTC.